This section outlines one T cell receptor (beta chain) sequence together with its context. What it binds is not known. The sample's time point: roughly 11-day in vitro stimulation with candidate neoantigen peptide 6. A roughly ten-day in vitro culture was run per each of about seven reactive peptides. An identically run culture lacking peptide was the fold-change baseline. Generated by immunoSEQ multiplex PCR, the TCRdb table keeps only in-frame clones and is missing some. The table lists about 14,000 clones, 86% of them singletons. Germline loops: CDR1 MDHEN, CDR2 SYDVKM. Trimming left V 4 bases short and J 0 bases short, with 9 bases between. This CDR3 has 15 residues. This sample is part of a study of PD-1 blockade in mismatch repair-deficient tumors. Study findings and constraints: After pembrolizumab, tumor-resident clones rose rapidly, then generally contracted before radiologic responses.

V gene TRBV28 combines with J gene TRBJ2-2, with D perhaps TRBD2 (5 bases). This clonotype was obtained from an adult with mismatch repair-deficient cancer. The sequences come from cells cultured in vitro, collected from a patient treated with pembrolizumab. The chain's CDR3 is CASSYPGTNTGELFF. As DNA, the CDR3 is TGTGCCAGCAGTTACCCCGGGACGAACACCGGGGAGCTGTTTTTT.